This TCR beta chain originates from a study of immune cell composition in non-small cell lung cancer. Regarding the study as a whole: Overall clonality, unlike maximal tumour-associated clone frequency, did not predict TIL reactivity. It was not proven that tumour-reactive clones equal dominant tumour-associated clones.

Genomic DNA came from frozen unsorted single-cell suspensions. The germline V and J ends were trimmed by 5 bases and 4 bases, with 10 bases remaining between them. In germline, CDR1 is SGHRS, CDR2 YFSETQ. The CDR3 runs to 13 residues. The assay was immunoSEQ multiplex PCR, and TCRdb's table has in-frame clones only and misses some. The repertoire has about 1,700 clones, 78% of them found once; the top ten carry approximately 11%. Worth noting for this clone: The antigen is undetermined.

This sample was shared with a second study, whose subject was CD4 T cells in lung cancer. This second study says: CD4+ clones recognizing candidate mutation-encoded neoepitopes were isolated from blood.

Specimen: lung tumor tissue. The chain uses TRBV5-1 and TRBJ2-1; maybe TRBD1 (5 bases). This TCR came from a human donor with non-small cell lung cancer. The CDR3 sequence is CASSQQGYNEQFF. The CDR3 DNA sequence: TGCGCCAGCAGTCAGCAGGGATACAATGAGCAGTTCTTC.